One sample yielded the 13 T cell receptor beta chains listed below, sequenced in a study of T-cell reconstitution after alpha-beta-depleted transplantation in children. Molecular barcoding with unique molecular identifiers was used for the TCRbeta library. TCRdb redid the calling of the PCR reads with MiXCR, one entry per CDR3 protein. Of almost 500,000 distinct CDR3 sequences listed, about 10% are singletons. This specimen was PBMCs, taken before TCRalphabeta/CD19-depleted stem cell transplant. All receptors come from a child younger than 10 with inherited bone marrow failure, due to receive a stem cell transplant.

This clonotype was seen at least ten times. V and J are TRBV7-9 and TRBJ2-7, with TRBD1 identical over 7 bases. This CDR3 is 12 amino acids long. Germline assignment: CDR1 SEHNR and CDR2 FQNEAQ (reference sequence). J gave up 5 bases and V 5 bases, and 3 bases lay outside the gene matches. CDR3 bases: TGTGCCAGCAGCCCAGGGACAGACGAGCAGTACTTC. Protein sequence: CASSPGTDEQYF.

This clonotype came up many times. This sequence joins TRBV5-1 and TRBJ1-1; 7 bases line up with TRBD1. This CDR3 region has 17 residues. The germline V gene has CDR1 SGHRS and CDR2 YFSETQ. V lost 4 bases to trimming and J lost 0 bases; unmatched junction nucleotides: 12. The CDR3: CASSIGTAKLMNTEAFF. The CDR3 DNA follows: TGCGCCAGCAGCATAGGGACAGCTAAGCTAATGAACACTGAAGCTTTCTTT.

This clonotype was seen ten or more times. The chain is built from TRBV20-1 and TRBJ1-6; D is perhaps TRBD1 (5 bases). The CDR3 consists of 15 residues. Germline V gene data show CDR1 as DFQATT and CDR2 as SNEGSKA (reference sequence). Trimming removed 3 bases at V and 2 bases at J, with 11 bases between. The CDR3 sequence: CSASSGSTYNSPLHF. DNA of the CDR3: TGCAGTGCTAGTTCAGGGAGCACCTATAATTCACCCCTCCACTTT.

Turning to this clonotype: A junction end diverges from the germline sequence, so it may reflect a read error. The chain couples TRBV7-2 to TRBJ2-3, with D unresolved. Germline V gene sequence: CDR1 SGHTA, CDR2 FQGNSA. This CDR3 is 13 amino acids long. The CDR3 sequence: CASSLGESDTLYF. DNA of the CDR3: TGTGCCAGCAGCTTAGGGGAATCGGATACGCTGTATTTT.

This clonotype was recorded at least ten times. The rearrangement joins TRBV4-1 to TRBJ2-7; 7 bases agree with TRBD2. This CDR3 has 15 residues. Germline loops: CDR1 MGHRA, CDR2 YSYEKL. Trimming removed 2 bases from V and 10 bases from J; junction bases left unmatched: 14. The CDR3 is CASSQTLAGVENQYF. DNA of the CDR3: TGCGCCAGCAGCCAAACCTTGGCGGGAGTTGAGAATCAGTACTTC.

Ten or more counts support this clonotype. This chain joins TRBV20-1 and TRBJ1-1; D remains unclear. Germline loops: CDR1 DFQATT, CDR2 SNEGSKA (reference sequence). There are 14 residues in the CDR3. Trimming shortened V by 2 bases and J by 1 base, and 11 bases separated the two germline ends. CDR3 sequence reads: CSARRPGRNTEAFF. The CDR3, as DNA: TGCAGTGCTAGACGCCCTGGACGGAACACTGAAGCTTTCTTT.

The chain employs TRBV24-1 and TRBJ2-3; the D is unclear. The CDR3 length is 14 residues. The V gene's germline CDR1 is KGHDR and CDR2 SFDVKD. V was trimmed by 4 bases and J by 4 bases, leaving 11 bases between them. CDR3 residues: CATSDPTRADTQYF. The CDR3 coding sequence is TGTGCCACCAGTGACCCCACCCGTGCAGATACGCAGTATTTT.

The sample holds many counts of this clonotype. One end of the junction does not line up with germline, which may come from a read error. The chain joins TRBV7-8 to TRBJ2-7; 7 bases line up with TRBD2. Germline CDR1 SGHVS, CDR2 FQNEAQ. This CDR3 has 12 amino acids. The CDR3 sequence: CASSLAAYEQYF. The CDR3 DNA is TGTGCCAGCAGCCTAGCGGCCTACGAGCAGTACTTC.

This clonotype was seen many times. The CDR3 nucleotides are TGCAGCGTCCGGGACAGGGGTGCTACGCAGTATTTT. Its protein is CSVRDRGATQYF. The rearrangement uses TRBV29-1 and TRBJ2-3, with 10 bases that match TRBD1. This CDR3 has 12 residues. Per germline, CDR1 SQVTM and CDR2 ANQGSEA. V lost 6 bases and J lost 8; bases outside the gene matches: 5.

This clonotype was seen ten or more times. This chain uses TRBV5-5 with TRBJ2-5; D is possibly TRBD1 (5 bases). CDR1 is SGHKS and CDR2 is YYEKEE in the germline V gene (reference sequence). This CDR3 has 14 residues. V lost 0 bases and J lost 2, with 8 bases in between. The CDR3 protein is CASSLGGQQETQYF. As DNA, the CDR3 is TGTGCCAGCAGCTTGGGGGGCCAGCAAGAGACCCAGTACTTC.

This clonotype was seen ten or more times. V and J are TRBV12-3 or TRBV12-4 and TRBJ2-1; 11 bases fit TRBD1. V was clipped by 6 bases and J by 6 bases; unmatched bases: 4. The CDR3 covers 14 residues. The DNA for the CDR3 is TGTGCCAGCAGACTCGGGACAGGGGGCAATGAGCAGTTCTTC. Amino acid sequence: CASRLGTGGNEQFF.

This clonotype was counted between two and nine times. The CDR3, as DNA: TGTGCCAGCAGCTTAGCGCTTAAGGACCAGGCTTTCTTT. Translating gives CASSLALKDQAFF. The rearrangement joins TRBV7-2 to TRBJ1-1; D is uncertain. The length of the CDR3 is 13 residues. Germline CDR1 SGHTA, CDR2 FQGNSA. V was pared by 0 bases and J by 11 bases, with 13 bases between.

This clonotype has ten or more counts. The rearrangement joins TRBV20-1 to TRBJ1-2; TRBD1 agrees at 10 bases. The CDR3 runs to 15 residues. Germline loops: CDR1 DFQATT, CDR2 SNEGSKA (reference sequence). V lost 0 bases and J lost 5; bases outside the gene matches: 6. CDR3 protein: CSARDQTGGYYGYTF. DNA for the CDR3: TGCAGTGCTAGAGATCAGACAGGGGGCTATTATGGCTACACCTTC.